The 20 T cell receptor beta chains reported below all come from one sample, sequenced in a study of T cell responses to AZD1222 COVID-19 vaccine. Repertoires were generated with immunoSEQ multiplex PCR, while TCRdb's copy carries only in-frame clones and drops some. The sample shows 130,000 or so clones, approximately 93% of them seen only once. Sequenced here: peripheral blood, sampled on day 0 of AZD1222 vaccination. The receptors were sampled from an adult in good health.

The chain couples TRBV2 to TRBJ1-1, with D perhaps TRBD1 (5 bases). This CDR3 is built from 15 residues. V shed 11 bases and J shed 4 bases, with 23 bases lying between them. The germline V gene has CDR1 SNHLY and CDR2 FYNNEI. CDR3 sequence (DNA): TGTGCCTCTTACGGGTCAGAAGGGGCGGGCACTGAAGCTTTCTTT. This encodes CASYGSEGAGTEAFF.

This chain connects TRBV7-8 to TRBJ1-6; the D gene is possibly TRBD1 (5 bases). Germline CDR1 is SGHVS and CDR2 is FQNEAQ. The CDR3 runs 12 residues. Trimming took 1 base from V and 13 from J, leaving 8 bases between them. The CDR3 DNA is TGTGCCAGCAGCTTAGTCGGGGGTCCCCTCCACTTT. It yields the protein CASSLVGGPLHF.

This chain's CDR3 is CASSYGGGDYGYTF. The CDR3 bases are TGTGCCAGCAGTTACGGCGGGGGCGACTATGGCTACACCTTC. The chain couples TRBV6-5 to TRBJ1-2; perhaps TRBD1 as D (6 bases). V was cut by 2 bases and J by 3 bases, with 10 bases left in between. The germline CDR1 and CDR2 sequences are MNHEY and SVGAGI. The CDR3 spans 14 residues.

The chain carries TRBV28 and TRBJ2-7, with TRBD2 identical over 9 bases. The CDR3 sequence is 12 residues long. V dropped 8 bases and J dropped 3; count of bases not matched to a gene: 2. CDR1 is MDHEN and CDR2 is SYDVKM in the germline V gene. For the CDR3, the DNA is TGTGCCAGCGTGACTAGCGGCTACGAGCAGTACTTC. As protein: CASVTSGYEQYF.

V is TRBV20-1 and J is TRBJ2-7; D might be TRBD2 (7 bases). The CDR3 loop spans 17 amino acids. V dropped 3 bases and J dropped 3 bases, with 24 bases sitting between them. Looked up from germline, CDR1 is DFQATT and CDR2 is SNEGSKA (reference sequence). The CDR3, as DNA: TGCAGTGCTAGTGAAAATCCGGGAAGGGGGGGGTTCTACGAGCAGTACTTC. Its protein is CSASENPGRGGFYEQYF.

V is TRBV20-1 and J is TRBJ1-5; 10 bases are shared with TRBD1. CDR1 and CDR2 from the germline V gene are DFQATT and SNEGSKA (reference sequence). CDR3 length equals 15 residues. The V gene end was trimmed by 3 bases and the J gene end by 3 bases; junction bases not matched to a gene: 5. The chain's CDR3 is CSASWGQGINQPQHF. CDR3 sequence (DNA): TGCAGTGCTAGTTGGGGACAGGGGATCAATCAGCCCCAGCATTTT.

V is TRBV6-2 or TRBV6-3 and J is TRBJ1-2; unclear D gene. The V gene's germline CDR1 is MNHEY and CDR2 SVGEGT. There are 13 residues in the CDR3. Trimming stripped 3 bases from V and 6 bases from J, with 11 bases between. CDR3 region: CASSYSQFHGYTF. Here the CDR3 DNA reads TGTGCCAGCAGTTATTCACAGTTTCATGGCTACACCTTC.

V usage is TRBV19 and J usage is TRBJ1-1; D uncertain. The V end was cut by 5 bases, the J end by 4 bases, with 17 bases between. The CDR3 covers 15 residues. In germline, CDR1 is LNHDA, CDR2 SQIVND (reference sequence). The CDR3 spells CASSLRRPIGTEAFF. DNA for the CDR3: TGTGCCAGTAGTCTGAGAAGGCCGATTGGCACTGAAGCTTTCTTT.

This clone appeared once. The V gene is TRBV27, the J gene TRBJ2-7; D might be TRBD2 (5 bases). Germline V gene lookup returns CDR1 MNHEY and CDR2 SMNVEV (reference sequence). V lost 8 bases and J lost 5, with 19 bases in between. The CDR3 totals 14 residues. The CDR3 DNA sequence: TGTGCCAGCTCTCTATCCGCGGGTTACCACGAGCAGTACTTC. Protein product: CASSLSAGYHEQYF.

The chain couples TRBV11-3 to TRBJ2-1; D is tentatively TRBD1 or TRBD2 (6 bases each). CDR3 size: 13 residues. Between the trimmed V and J ends, which lost 4 bases and 7 bases, there was a span of 11 bases. Germline CDR1 and CDR2: SGHNT and YENEEA. The CDR3 DNA is TGTGCCAGCAGCTGGGGGGCCGGAAATGAGCAGTTCTTC. Protein sequence: CASSWGAGNEQFF.

The chain has TRBV6-1 and TRBJ2-1; D perhaps matches TRBD1 (5 bases). Germline V gene sequence: CDR1 MNHNS, CDR2 SASEGT. V dropped 2 bases and J dropped 9 bases, with 8 bases sitting between them. The CDR3 extends over 12 amino acids. CDR3 sequence: CASSEQGFEQFF. DNA for the CDR3: TGTGCCAGCAGTGAACAGGGCTTTGAGCAGTTCTTC.

The rearrangement links TRBV28 to TRBJ2-7; the match to TRBD1 covers 8 bases. The CDR3 has 15 residues. The J segment lost 2 bases and the V segment lost 6 bases, leaving 9 bases of the junction unmatched. CDR1 is MDHEN, CDR2 SYDVKM, per germline. The CDR3 spells CASRTVGQGTYEQYF. For the CDR3, the DNA is TGTGCCAGCAGAACCGTCGGACAGGGAACCTACGAGCAGTACTTC.

The chain has TRBV5-6 and TRBJ2-1, with 10 bases matching TRBD2. The trim removed 0 bases at V and 6 bases at J, leaving 3 bases unmatched. The CDR3 totals 15 residues. CDR1 and CDR2 (germline): SGHDT, YYEEEE. For the CDR3, the DNA is TGTGCCAGCAGCTTGGGACTAGCGGGTACCAATGAGCAGTTCTTC. It codes for CASSLGLAGTNEQFF.

This rearrangement joins TRBV14 to TRBJ2-1, with TRBD1 matching over 9 bases. The V gene end was trimmed by 2 bases and the J gene end by 6 bases; junction bases not matched to a gene: 5. This CDR3 has 15 amino acids. The germline CDR1 and CDR2 sequences are SGHDN and FVKESK. The CDR3 here is CASSQWGQGGNEQFF. For the CDR3, the DNA is TGTGCCAGCAGCCAATGGGGACAGGGAGGCAATGAGCAGTTCTTC. The full variable domain, with the rest looked up from reference TRBV14 and TRBJ2-1, is EAGVTQFPSHSVIEKGQTVTLRCDPISGHDNLYWYRRVMGKEIKFLLHFVKESKQDESGMPNNRFLAERTGGTYSTLKVQPAELEDSGVYFCASSQWGQGGNEQFFGPGTRLTVL.

The chain combines TRBV6-6 with TRBJ1-6; maybe TRBD1 (6 bases). V lost 6 bases, J lost 7 bases, and 19 bases lay in between. The CDR3 contains 16 residues. Germline CDR1 and CDR2: MNHNY and SVGAGI (reference sequence). The CDR3 DNA sequence: TGTGCCAGCAGGCTACAGGGAAGGAGCGGGAATTCACCCCTCCACTTT. Its translation: CASRLQGRSGNSPLHF.

CDR3 DNA sequence: TGTGCCAGCAGCCCACGCACAGATACGCAGTATTTT. Amino acids: CASSPRTDTQYF. This rearrangement joins TRBV7-9 to TRBJ2-3; D ambiguous. The CDR3 has 12 amino acids. The V end was cut by 5 bases, the J end by 1 base, with 4 bases between. The germline V gene has CDR1 SEHNR and CDR2 FQNEAQ (reference sequence).

The CDR3 DNA is TGTGCCAGCAGCTTAGTGTCTGGGAACACTGAAGCTTTCTTT. It specifies CASSLVSGNTEAFF. This rearrangement joins TRBV7-9 to TRBJ1-1; unclear D gene. V was cut by 1 base and J by 1 base, with 7 bases left in between. This CDR3 has 14 amino acids. The germline CDR1 and CDR2 sequences are SEHNR and FQNEAQ (reference sequence).

This chain uses TRBV12-5 with TRBJ1-2; no clear D. CDR1 is LGHNT and CDR2 is FRNRAP in the germline V gene. V dropped 0 bases and J dropped 4 bases, with 21 bases sitting between them. CDR3 length: 18 residues. The CDR3 DNA reads TGTGCTAGTGGTTTGGTACTAGGGAGGGAATCCCAGTTCTATGGCTACACCTTC. Translating gives CASGLVLGRESQFYGYTF. Supplemented by reference TRBV12-5 and TRBJ1-2, the full variable domain reads DARVTQTPRHKVTEMGQEVTMRCQPILGHNTVFWYRQTMMQGLELLAYFRNRAPLDDSGMPKDRFSAEMPDATLATLKIQPSEPRDSAVYFCASGLVLGRESQFYGYTFGSGTRLTVV.

V gene TRBV3-1 (or the pseudogene TRBV3-2) combines with J gene TRBJ1-4; unclear D gene. Trimming shortened V by 3 bases and J by 8 bases, and 16 bases separated the two germline ends. The CDR3 has 15 amino acids. Germline CDR1 reads LGHDT; CDR2 reads YNNKEL (reference sequence). CDR3 DNA sequence: TGTGCCAGCAGCCAGAAGTTGACCCTGGGAGAAAAACTGTTTTTT. Amino acid sequence: CASSQKLTLGEKLFF.

The chain has TRBV28 and TRBJ2-2; 10 bases fit TRBD2. J was trimmed by 10 bases and V by 4 bases; bases with no gene match: 12. This CDR3 comprises 16 residues. Germline assignment: CDR1 MDHEN and CDR2 SYDVKM. CDR3 sequence (DNA): TGTGCCAGCAGTTCTCCGGGACTAGCGCCGTCGGTGGAGCTGTTTTTT. Translation: CASSSPGLAPSVELFF.